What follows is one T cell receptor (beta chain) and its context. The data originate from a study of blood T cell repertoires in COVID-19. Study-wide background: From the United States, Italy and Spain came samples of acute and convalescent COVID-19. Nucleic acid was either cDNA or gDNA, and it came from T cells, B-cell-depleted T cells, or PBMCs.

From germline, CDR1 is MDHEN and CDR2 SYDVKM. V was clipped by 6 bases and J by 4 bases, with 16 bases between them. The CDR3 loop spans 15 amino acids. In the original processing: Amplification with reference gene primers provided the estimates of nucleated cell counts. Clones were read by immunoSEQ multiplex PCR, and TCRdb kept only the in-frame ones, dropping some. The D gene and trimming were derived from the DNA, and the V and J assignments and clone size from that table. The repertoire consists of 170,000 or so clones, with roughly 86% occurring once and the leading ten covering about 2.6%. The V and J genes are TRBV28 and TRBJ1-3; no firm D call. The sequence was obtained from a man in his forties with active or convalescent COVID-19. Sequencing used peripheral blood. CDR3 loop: CASSRHERRGNTIYF. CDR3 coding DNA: TGTGCCAGCAGCAGACATGAACGGAGGGGAAACACCATATATTTT.